A single sample gave rise to the 9 T cell receptor beta chains below, sequenced in a study of human T cells and chemical hapten exposure (dated by TCRdb to about 2021). Library creation used RACE. Sequencing took place on a NextSeq 500. The public reads were reprocessed in TCRdb via fastp at Q25 and MiXCR, keeping in-frame beta chains. All rows with the same CDR3 protein become a single entry with the most common DNA and genes. The sample table lists 300,000 to 450,000 distinct CDR3 sequences, 5% to 6.5% of them with a count of one. The top ten hold approximately 8.2% of the sample. The time point label of this sample denotes: pre-sensitization, week 0. The treatment or condition tag for this specimen amounts to: therapeutic diphenylcyclopropenone sensitization with weekly scalp DPC. Sample: whole blood, taken in connection with sensitization to the hapten diphenylcyclopropenone (DPC). The receptors originated from a woman aged 18-29 years with alopecia areata. Some clones in this sample may be carry-over from other donors' samples.

This clonotype was counted many times. The chain joins TRBV4-1 to TRBJ1-2, with 8 bases fitting TRBD1. V shed 5 bases, J shed 4 bases, and the junction held 9 bases outside the gene matches. The CDR3 covers 15 residues. Germline loops: CDR1 MGHRA, CDR2 YSYEKL. The CDR3 sequence is CASSAEGQVIYGYTF. The CDR3 DNA sequence: TGCGCCAGCAGCGCAGAGGGACAGGTGATCTATGGCTACACCTTC.

The count of this clonotype is one. CDR3 coding DNA: TGCGCCAGCAGCGCGGGACAGGGGCTCCTTCCAGAGACCCAGTACTTC. It yields the protein CASSAGQGLLPETQYF. This chain joins TRBV5-1 and TRBJ2-5; 10 bases align to TRBD1. Looked up from germline, CDR1 is SGHRS and CDR2 is YFSETQ. This CDR3 region has 16 residues. V was pared by 4 bases and J by 4 bases, with 10 bases of the junction left unmatched.

This clonotype was detected only a few times. The rearrangement uses TRBV6-5 and TRBJ2-5; 9 positions agree with TRBD1. J was trimmed by 4 bases and V by 0 bases; bases with no gene match: 3. CDR1 is MNHEY and CDR2 is SVGAGI in the germline V gene. CDR3 length: 15 amino acids. The CDR3 DNA reads as TGTGCCAGCAGTTACTCTACAGGGGGCCCAGAGACCCAGTACTTC. It translates to CASSYSTGGPETQYF.

This clonotype was observed at least ten times. The chain links TRBV15 to TRBJ2-6, with 8 bases aligning to TRBD1. The germline V gene encodes CDR1 LNHNV and CDR2 YYDKDF (reference sequence). This CDR3 region has 15 residues. Trimming removed 5 bases from V and 4 bases from J; junction bases left unmatched: 4. CDR3 sequence reads: CATSQGAWGANVLTF. The CDR3 coding sequence is TGTGCCACCAGCCAGGGGGCGTGGGGGGCCAACGTCCTGACTTTC.

This clonotype was seen a handful of times. The chain carries TRBV20-1 and TRBJ1-5; D is unresolved. Looked up from germline, CDR1 is DFQATT and CDR2 is SNEGSKA (reference sequence). Trimming pared 3 bases from V and 0 bases from J, leaving 9 bases between. This CDR3 comprises 14 residues. CDR3 amino acids: CSARDPSSNQPQHF. CDR3 DNA: TGCAGTGCTAGGGATCCGAGTAGCAATCAGCCCCAGCATTTT.

This clonotype was observed many times. The genes are TRBV15 and TRBJ1-5, with D unclear. This CDR3 contains 15 residues. The germline V gene has CDR1 LNHNV and CDR2 YYDKDF (reference sequence). V lost 4 bases, J lost 1 base, and 11 bases lay in between. Here the CDR3 reads CATSIQRESNQPQHF. CDR3 DNA: TGTGCCACCAGCATACAACGGGAGAGCAATCAGCCCCAGCATTTT.

This clonotype has ten or more counts. The chain couples TRBV9 to TRBJ2-3, with TRBD2 matching 11 bases. The trim removed 0 bases at V and 3 bases at J, leaving 6 bases unmatched. The germline CDR1 and CDR2 sequences are SGDLS and YYNGEE. The CDR3 consists of 17 residues. The CDR3 DNA is TGTGCCAGCAGCGTAGAGGGTAGCGGGGGGGCAACAGATACGCAGTATTTT. Amino acid sequence: CASSVEGSGGATDTQYF.

This clonotype was found a few times. V and J are TRBV4-3 and TRBJ1-1; no definite D call. The ends were cut back, 2 bases at V and 8 bases at J, with 15 bases in the middle. The CDR3 has 14 residues. From germline, CDR1 is LGHNA and CDR2 YSLEER. The CDR3 protein is CASSQFSRGGEAFF. The CDR3 DNA sequence: TGCGCCAGCAGCCAATTTTCCCGAGGCGGGGAAGCTTTCTTT.

The table lists this clonotype with many counts. This chain links TRBV7-2 with TRBJ2-7; D not certain. Trimming left V 6 bases short and J 4 bases short, with 13 bases between. CDR3 length: 13 residues. The germline CDR1 and CDR2 sequences are SGHTA and FQGNSA. The CDR3 bases are TGTGCCAGCAGTTTACCCGGCGCATACGAGCAGTACTTC. Its translation is CASSLPGAYEQYF.